This T cell receptor (beta chain) is from a study of T-cell reconstitution after alpha-beta-depleted transplantation in children. Unique molecular identifiers were incorporated into the prepared TCRbeta library. MiXCR was run by TCRdb on the PCR reads, yielding one entry per CDR3 protein. Of 640,000 or so distinct CDR3 sequences listed, 15% to 20% are singletons. V dropped 5 bases and J dropped 0; count of bases not matched to a gene: 7. Looked up from germline, CDR1 is SGHTA and CDR2 is FQGNSA. The CDR3 is made up of 16 amino acids. The sequence was obtained from a human donor who donated a stem cell graft to a child with acute myeloid leukemia. Sequenced here: PBMCs from the stem cell graft donor, sampled from the stem cell graft. The chain uses TRBV7-2 and TRBJ2-1, with 7 bases identical to TRBD2. CDR3: CASSTRGGGSYNEQFF. DNA for the CDR3: TGTGCCAGCAGCACTAGGGGCGGGGGCTCCTACAATGAGCAGTTCTTC.